By frequency in the sample, the clone carrying this T cell receptor beta chain is medium-sized. Its antigen is not identified. The data originate from a study of cytomegalovirus exposure and HLA in healthy donors. Germline loops: CDR1 SGHRS, CDR2 YFSETQ. Unmatched junction bases numbered 7, after V lost 5 bases and J lost 2 bases. This CDR3 region has 15 residues. Whole-study results and caveats: Later on, analysis showed that most CMV-associated TCR beta chains appeared to be HLA-restricted. Presence/absence analysis assumed near-uniform sequencing depth across donors. In a later analysis, at a false discovery rate of 0.05, about 15,000 TCR beta sequences were associated with HLA alleles.

The study ran its PCR with 60 Vbeta and 13 Jbeta primers. Only in-frame clones appear in the TCRdb table, and some are missing; sequencing was by immunoSEQ multiplex PCR. Of under 150,000 clones in the sample, about four fifths are singletons; the top ten hold 1.1%. The TCR originated in a male donor in good health and CMV-seronegative. This chain links TRBV5-1 with TRBJ2-3; TRBD2 matches at 8 bases. The sequencing sample was made of PBMCs. CDR3 in DNA: TGCGCCAGCAGATTGACTAGCGCGCCCACAGATACGCAGTATTTT. Its protein product is CASRLTSAPTDTQYF. Variable domain in full (rest from reference TRBV5-1 and TRBJ2-3): KAGVTQTPRYLIKTRGQQVTLSCSPISGHRSVSWYQQTPGQGLQFLFEYFSETQRNKGNFPGRFSGRQFSNSRSEMNVSTLELGDSALYLCASRLTSAPTDTQYFGPGTRLTVL.